One sample yielded the 23 T cell receptor beta chains listed below, sequenced in a study of T cell changes during pregnancy in multiple sclerosis. Method: immunoSEQ multiplex PCR; TCRdb's copy keeps in-frame clones and lacks some. The sample has 75,000 to 95,000 clones, approximately 92% seen once. The sequencing used peripheral blood, collected after pregnancy. The source of these receptors is a female donor with multiple sclerosis, enrolled in a pregnancy study.

The chain employs TRBV19 and TRBJ2-2; perhaps TRBD1 as D (6 bases). V was clipped by 7 bases and J by 0 bases, with 12 bases between them. Germline lookup yields CDR1 LNHDA and CDR2 SQIVND (reference sequence). There are 15 residues in the CDR3. The CDR3 coding sequence is TGTGCCAGTAATAAGGGGACATCGAACACCGGGGAGCTGTTTTTT. It is translated as CASNKGTSNTGELFF.

The CDR3 loop reads CASSLSPGRFF. CDR3 bases: TGTGCCAGCAGCTTATCCCCAGGCAGGTTCTTC. V is TRBV7-9 and J is TRBJ2-1; no clear D. The germline gives CDR1 SEHNR, CDR2 FQNEAQ (reference sequence). Deletions cut 2 bases from V and 15 bases from J, with 11 bases between. This CDR3 has 11 amino acids.

This chain joins TRBV18 and TRBJ1-2; 8 positions agree with TRBD1. V shed 0 bases, J shed 3 bases, and the junction held 6 bases outside the gene matches. The CDR3 has 16 amino acids. CDR1 and CDR2 from the germline V gene are KGHSH and LQKENI. CDR3: CASSPPAKTGDYGYTF. CDR3 bases: TGTGCCAGCTCACCACCGGCGAAGACAGGGGACTATGGCTACACCTTC.

Only one count was recorded for this clone. J is TRBJ1-3 and V is TRBV7-9; no clear D. The CDR3 covers 14 residues. The germline gives CDR1 SEHNR, CDR2 FQNEAQ (reference sequence). The V gene lost 0 bases and the J gene lost 3 bases, with 6 bases spanning the gap. CDR3 bases: TGTGCCAGCAGCTTAGCGCCCGGTGGAAACACCATATATTTT. This encodes CASSLAPGGNTIYF.

This chain uses TRBV19 with TRBJ2-1; 9 bases map to TRBD1. The CDR3 consists of 16 residues. V was clipped by 3 bases and J by 8 bases; unmatched bases: 11. Germline V gene lookup returns CDR1 LNHDA and CDR2 SQIVND (reference sequence). The CDR3, as DNA: TGTGCCAGTAGTATTCTTCGGACAGGGGATGTCGATGAGCAGTTCTTC. Translated: CASSILRTGDVDEQFF.

Only a few counts were recorded for this clone. This chain uses TRBV2 with TRBJ1-5; tentatively, D is TRBD1 (5 bases). The V gene's germline CDR1 is SNHLY and CDR2 FYNNEI. The V gene lost 4 bases and the J gene lost 1 base, with 11 bases spanning the gap. The length of the CDR3 is 15 residues. The CDR3 loop reads CASSAIGVSNQPQHF. In DNA, the CDR3 is TGTGCCAGCAGTGCCATAGGGGTAAGCAATCAGCCCCAGCATTTT.

The chain recombines TRBV6-1 with TRBJ2-7, with TRBD2 identical over 8 bases. The J segment lost 4 bases and the V segment lost 6 bases, leaving 8 bases of the junction unmatched. The CDR3 consists of 14 residues. Germline assignment: CDR1 MNHNS and CDR2 SASEGT. The CDR3: CASRSGGLRYEQYF. CDR3 coding DNA: TGTGCCAGCAGGTCGGGGGGGCTTAGGTACGAGCAGTACTTC.

This chain links TRBV19 with TRBJ1-1, with a weak D call TRBD1 (5 bases). V lost 9 bases, J lost 0 bases, and 8 bases lay in between. The germline V gene encodes CDR1 LNHDA and CDR2 SQIVND (reference sequence). The CDR3 loop spans 12 amino acids. CDR3 nucleotide sequence: TGTGCCAGCCAGACAGTGAACACTGAAGCTTTCTTT. Translation: CASQTVNTEAFF.

The rearrangement links TRBV4-2 to TRBJ2-3, with TRBD1 matching 7 bases. Trimming removed 6 bases from V and 3 bases from J; junction bases left unmatched: 6. Germline V gives CDR1 LGHNA, CDR2 YNFKEQ. The CDR3 totals 14 residues. As DNA, the CDR3 is TGTGCCAGCAGACAGGGGAAGGTAACAGATACGCAGTATTTT. This translates into CASRQGKVTDTQYF.

The table lists this clone with a count of one. V gene TRBV6-5 combines with J gene TRBJ1-2; TRBD1 is a possible D gene (6 bases). The CDR3 has 15 amino acids. Trimming cost V 0 bases and J 4 bases, with 12 bases left between them. The germline V gene has CDR1 MNHEY and CDR2 SVGAGI. Here the CDR3 reads CASSYSSGGIYGYTF. CDR3 in DNA: TGTGCCAGCAGTTACTCGAGCGGGGGCATCTATGGCTACACCTTC.

The chain recombines TRBV14 with TRBJ1-1; D unresolved. The length of the CDR3 is 18 residues. Germline V gene sequence: CDR1 SGHDN, CDR2 FVKESK. V dropped 0 bases and J dropped 2 bases, with 19 bases sitting between them. CDR3: CASSQDRRSPLLNTEAFF. CDR3 nucleotides: TGTGCCAGCAGCCAAGATCGTCGGTCCCCTTTACTAAACACTGAAGCTTTCTTT.

The rearrangement uses TRBV7-6 and TRBJ2-1; perhaps TRBD2 as D (6 bases). Germline CDR1 and CDR2: SGHVS and FNYEAQ. V dropped 0 bases and J dropped 4 bases, with 22 bases sitting between them. The CDR3 extends over 19 amino acids. The CDR3 region has the DNA TGTGCCAGCAGCTTAGCGCAGGCGGGGAGCCAGGGTCTATACAATGAGCAGTTCTTC. This gives the protein CASSLAQAGSQGLYNEQFF.

This clone was found once. The chain uses TRBV18 and TRBJ2-1; D is possibly TRBD1 (5 bases). V was cut by 1 base and J by 7 bases, with 14 bases left in between. The CDR3 totals 15 residues. CDR1 and CDR2 from the germline V gene are KGHSH and LQKENI. The CDR3 DNA follows: TGTGCCAGCTCACCACAGGGGAACCCAATTAATGAGCAGTTCTTC. Protein product: CASSPQGNPINEQFF.

This clone was detected only once. V usage is TRBV7-9 and J usage is TRBJ1-1, with TRBD1 identical over 9 bases. Germline trimming cut 5 bases from V and 5 bases from J; bases unmatched to any gene: 3. Germline V gene sequence: CDR1 SEHNR, CDR2 FQNEAQ (reference sequence). CDR3 length equals 13 residues. The DNA of the CDR3 is TGTGCCAGCAGCCGACAGGGGGGAACTGAAGCTTTCTTT. Protein: CASSRQGGTEAFF.

This rearrangement joins TRBV27 to TRBJ2-5, with 11 bases that match TRBD2. V was pared by 6 bases and J by 3 bases, with 0 bases of the junction left unmatched. The CDR3 covers 13 residues. CDR1 and CDR2 from the germline V gene are MNHEY and SMNVEV (reference sequence). The DNA of the CDR3 is TGTGCCAGCAGACTAGCGGGAGAAGAGACCCAGTACTTC. Amino acid sequence: CASRLAGEETQYF.

The chain carries TRBV30 and TRBJ2-7; 9 bases are a match to TRBD1. The CDR3 contains 13 residues. Germline loops: CDR1 GTSNPN, CDR2 SVGIG (reference sequence). The V gene end was trimmed by 5 bases and the J gene end by 7 bases; junction bases not matched to a gene: 9. DNA for the CDR3: TGTGCCTGGTCAATAGGGACAGGGAATGAGCAGTACTTC. It encodes CAWSIGTGNEQYF.

The rearrangement uses TRBV10-3 and TRBJ1-6; a possible D gene is TRBD1 (5 bases). Trimming cost V 10 bases and J 0 bases, with 10 bases left between them. The CDR3 runs 14 residues. The germline CDR1 and CDR2 sequences are ENHRY and SYGVKD. The CDR3 spells CASQGLSYNSPLHF. Written as DNA, the CDR3 is TGTGCCAGTCAGGGACTCTCCTATAATTCACCCCTCCACTTT.

This clone occurred once. The rearrangement joins TRBV7-8 to TRBJ1-1; 10 bases fit TRBD1. This CDR3 contains 14 residues. After removal of 1 base from V and 10 bases from J, the junction contained 6 bases not matched to a gene. Germline V gene sequence: CDR1 SGHVS, CDR2 FQNEAQ. CDR3 region: CASSLEFGTGVAFF. The CDR3 DNA is TGTGCCAGCAGCTTAGAATTTGGGACAGGGGTAGCTTTCTTT.

The V call is TRBV5-4, the J call TRBJ1-3, with a weak D call TRBD1 (5 bases). The CDR3 sequence is 18 residues long. V was clipped by 0 bases and J by 2 bases, with 18 bases between them. Germline values: CDR1 SGHNT, CDR2 YYREEE (reference sequence). CDR3 residues: CASSLVTAPSLTGNTIYF. The CDR3 DNA is TGTGCCAGCAGCTTGGTGACAGCCCCGTCTCTAACTGGAAACACCATATATTTT.

The DNA of the CDR3 is TGTGCCAGCAGCTTATATGTCCAAGAGACCCAGTACTTC. Amino acid sequence: CASSLYVQETQYF. This chain uses TRBV7-2 with TRBJ2-5, with unresolved D. The CDR3 covers 13 residues. Trimming removed 2 bases from V and 1 base from J, with 5 bases in between. Germline CDR1 SGHTA, CDR2 FQGNSA.

The J gene is TRBJ2-7, the V gene TRBV2; TRBD2 matches 11 bases. The length of the CDR3 is 18 residues. With V trimmed by 7 bases and J by 0 bases, 14 bases remained unmatched. The V gene's germline CDR1 is SNHLY and CDR2 FYNNEI. The CDR3: CASTLGGLAGGSSYEQYF. The DNA for the CDR3 is TGTGCCAGCACCCTAGGAGGACTAGCGGGCGGGTCCTCCTACGAGCAGTACTTC.

The V gene is TRBV30, the J gene TRBJ1-1; 8 bases match TRBD1. The V and J ends lost 3 bases and 3 bases, in that order; junction bases with no gene match: 3. There are 13 residues in the CDR3. Looked up from germline, CDR1 is GTSNPN and CDR2 is SVGIG (reference sequence). The CDR3 reads CAWSQQGDTEAFF. The CDR3 DNA is TGTGCCTGGAGCCAACAGGGGGACACTGAAGCTTTCTTT.

The sample holds one count of this clone. V and J are TRBV10-2 and TRBJ2-2; 7 bases are shared with TRBD1. CDR3 length: 14 amino acids. V dropped 6 bases and J dropped 6; count of bases not matched to a gene: 7. CDR1 is WSHSY and CDR2 is SAAADI in the germline V gene. CDR3 region: CASRENRGAGELFF. The CDR3 DNA follows: TGCGCCAGCAGAGAGAACAGGGGTGCCGGGGAGCTGTTTTTT.